The 6 T cell receptor beta chains below all came from one sample that was sequenced in a study of beta chain features in type 1 diabetes. The investigators reverse transcribed all of the isolated RNA, so they sequenced expressed TCRB transcripts. Profiled with immunoSEQ multiplex PCR; TCRdb holds only in-frame clones, not every one. The repertoire holds roughly 500,000 clones, about an eighth seen once, with around 0.05% in the top ten. The sequenced material came from naive CD4+ T cells from blood. The receptors come from a woman in her late teens or twenties in good health.

This clone appeared a few times. The rearrangement joins TRBV5-1 to TRBJ1-4; D might be TRBD1 (5 bases). Trimming removed 4 bases at V and 4 bases at J, with 11 bases between. The CDR3 sequence is 14 residues long. Per the germline V gene, CDR1 is SGHRS and CDR2 is YFSETQ. The CDR3 DNA sequence: TGCGCCAGCAGCCCGGGACGGCTTAATGAAAAACTGTTTTTT. Its protein product is CASSPGRLNEKLFF.

This clone was found a few times. The chain links TRBV19 to TRBJ1-2; possibly TRBD1 for D (5 bases). The germline V gene encodes CDR1 LNHDA and CDR2 SQIVND (reference sequence). The CDR3 has 15 residues. Trimming removed 4 bases at V and 1 base at J, with 13 bases between. As DNA, the CDR3 is TGTGCCAGTAGTACTCCCGGACACATTAACTATGGCTACACCTTC. Translated: CASSTPGHINYGYTF.

This clone was observed a handful of times. The genes are TRBV9 and TRBJ2-7; TRBD1 matches 10 bases. The germline CDR1 and CDR2 sequences are SGDLS and YYNGEE. The trim removed 0 bases at V and 5 bases at J, leaving 8 bases unmatched. The CDR3 contains 16 residues. In DNA form, the CDR3 reads TGTGCCAGCAGCGTAGAAGCGGGACAGGGGTGGCACGAGCAGTACTTC. This gives the protein CASSVEAGQGWHEQYF.

V usage is TRBV18 and J usage is TRBJ1-4; D is undetermined. The V gene's germline CDR1 is KGHSH and CDR2 LQKENI. The V end lost 4 bases, the J end lost 4 bases, and 1 base lay between the germline ends. CDR3 length equals 11 residues. CDR3: CASSRNEKLFF. The DNA of the CDR3 is TGTGCCAGCTCACGTAATGAAAAACTGTTTTTT.

This clone has just a few counts. J is TRBJ2-3 and V is TRBV4-3; 7 bases agree with TRBD2. The germline gives CDR1 LGHNA, CDR2 YSLEER. CDR3 length equals 16 residues. J gave up 0 bases and V 3 bases, and 6 bases lay outside the gene matches. For the CDR3, the DNA is TGCGCCAGCAGCCACGGAGCGGGATCTAGCACAGATACGCAGTATTTT. Protein product: CASSHGAGSSTDTQYF.

The V gene is TRBV6-5, the J gene TRBJ2-3, with 9 bases aligning to TRBD1. V lost 7 bases to trimming and J lost 6 bases; unmatched junction nucleotides: 5. CDR1 is MNHEY, CDR2 SVGAGI, per germline. The CDR3 has 13 residues. Written as DNA, the CDR3 is TGTGCCAGCACCTGGACAGGGGCGGATACGCAGTATTTT. It translates to CASTWTGADTQYF.